A single sample gave rise to the 23 T cell receptor beta chains below, sequenced in a study of OX40 agonist ivuxolimab in advanced cancers. Profiled with immunoSEQ multiplex PCR; TCRdb holds only in-frame clones, not every one. The table shows about 70,000 clones, with 85% to 90% occurring only once. The material sequenced was CD4+ or CD8+ T cells sorted from blood, taken in a trial of the OX40 agonist ivuxolimab. Receptors were obtained from an adult with an advanced solid tumor such as melanoma, head and neck, liver or kidney cancer.

CDR3 coding DNA: TGCGCCAGCAGCTCCACAGGGGTAAAAGAGACCCAGTACTTC. It encodes CASSSTGVKETQYF. V usage is TRBV5-1 and J usage is TRBJ2-5; 7 nucleotides line up with TRBD1. The junction had 5 bases not matched to a gene; V was cut back by 3 bases and J by 3 bases. The CDR3 is made up of 14 amino acids. CDR1 SGHRS and CDR2 YFSETQ come from the germline V gene.

The chain couples TRBV2 to TRBJ1-4; the D gene is possibly TRBD1 (6 bases). CDR1 is SNHLY and CDR2 is FYNNEI in the germline V gene. The CDR3 sequence is 14 residues long. Trimming took off 2 bases at V and 8 bases at J, with 12 bases between the two ends. The CDR3 DNA reads TGTGCCAGCAGTGAAAACAGGGACGGAGAAAAACTGTTTTTT. This codes for CASSENRDGEKLFF.

V gene TRBV5-4 combines with J gene TRBJ1-2, with D hard to call. Trimming pared 0 bases from V and 3 bases from J, leaving 12 bases between. The CDR3 sequence is 15 residues long. CDR1 and CDR2 from the germline V gene are SGHNT and YYREEE (reference sequence). The CDR3 loop is CASSLVARNDYGYTF. CDR3 bases: TGTGCCAGCAGCTTGGTGGCCAGAAACGACTATGGCTACACCTTC.

The chain joins TRBV18 to TRBJ2-2; D perhaps matches TRBD2 (6 bases). CDR1 KGHSH and CDR2 LQKENI come from the germline V gene. There are 15 residues in the CDR3. The V end lost 6 bases, the J end lost 1 base, and 12 bases lay between the germline ends. In DNA, the CDR3 is TGTGCCAGCTCCCAAGACGGGGGGAACACCGGGGAGCTGTTTTTT. The encoded protein is CASSQDGGNTGELFF.

V gene TRBV5-1 combines with J gene TRBJ2-2; D remains unclear. The CDR3 is 14 amino acids. Trimming removed 0 bases at V and 8 bases at J, with 11 bases between. From germline, CDR1 is SGHRS and CDR2 YFSETQ. This chain's CDR3 is CASSLVPKEGELFF. For the CDR3, the DNA is TGCGCCAGCAGCTTGGTGCCCAAAGAAGGGGAGCTGTTTTTT.

This chain joins TRBV5-8 and TRBJ2-5; 7 bases match TRBD2. The CDR3 contains 13 residues. V lost 2 bases, J lost 9 bases, and 7 bases stayed unmatched. Germline V gene data show CDR1 as SGHTS and CDR2 as YDEGEE. The DNA of the CDR3 is TGTGCCAGCAGCTTCAGCGCCCGGGGGGCCCAGTACTTC. It is translated as CASSFSARGAQYF.

V gene TRBV18 combines with J gene TRBJ1-1; D perhaps matches TRBD1 (6 bases). The length of the CDR3 is 16 residues. Germline V CDR1 and CDR2: KGHSH, LQKENI. V lost 0 bases and J 4 bases, leaving 15 bases between the germline ends. The CDR3 DNA follows: TGTGCCAGCTCACCACCGCTACAGGGTAAGGGCACTGAAGCTTTCTTT. It translates to CASSPPLQGKGTEAFF.

This clone appeared a few times. The CDR3 spells CASSDYRDRGIGELFF. CDR3 in DNA: TGTGCCAGTAGTGATTACCGGGACAGGGGAATCGGGGAGCTGTTTTTT. The chain combines TRBV19 with TRBJ2-2; TRBD1 matches at 10 bases. Losses at the gene ends were 5 bases for V and 7 bases for J; bases not matched to a gene: 10. CDR3 size: 16 residues. The V gene's germline CDR1 is LNHDA and CDR2 SQIVND (reference sequence).

A single count supports this clone. This chain links TRBV30 with TRBJ1-1; no clear D. Germline V CDR1 and CDR2: GTSNPN, SVGIG (reference sequence). Trimming shortened V by 2 bases and J by 6 bases, and 10 bases separated the two germline ends. The CDR3 is 12 amino acids. Here the CDR3 DNA reads TGTGCCTGGAGTCCCGTTAGCGCTGAAGCTTTCTTT. Translation: CAWSPVSAEAFF.

The chain links TRBV27 to TRBJ2-1; 9 bases fit TRBD1. J lost 3 bases, V lost 6 bases, and 3 bases had no gene match. The CDR3 has 14 residues. CDR1 MNHEY and CDR2 SMNVEV come from the germline V gene (reference sequence). The CDR3, as DNA: TGTGCCAGCAGCGGACAGGGGTTCTACAATGAGCAGTTCTTC. Residues: CASSGQGFYNEQFF.

This sequence joins TRBV9 and TRBJ1-4; TRBD1 agrees at 7 bases. The CDR3 extends over 14 amino acids. Trimming cost V 4 bases and J 7 bases; bases outside gene matches: 7. Germline CDR1 and CDR2: SGDLS and YYNGEE. CDR3 nucleotide sequence: TGTGCCAGCAGCTCTACAGGGGCGAGTGAAAAACTGTTTTTT. Amino acids: CASSSTGASEKLFF.

The count of this clone is one. This chain connects TRBV11-3 to TRBJ2-7; 9 nucleotides align to TRBD2. Germline CDR1 reads SGHNT; CDR2 reads YENEEA. CDR3 length equals 15 residues. Trimming at V came to 1 base and at J to 3 bases, leaving 4 bases not matched to a gene. In nucleotides, the CDR3 is TGTGCCAGCAGCTTAGGTAGCGGGAGAGACTACGAGCAGTACTTC. Its translation: CASSLGSGRDYEQYF.

The chain links TRBV7-9 to TRBJ2-3; 14 positions agree with TRBD2. CDR1 and CDR2 from the germline V gene are SEHNR and FQNEAQ (reference sequence). Trimming removed 1 base from V and 0 bases from J; junction bases left unmatched: 3. The CDR3 has 18 amino acids. Here the CDR3 reads CASSLGTSGGSSTDTQYF. The CDR3 coding sequence is TGTGCCAGCAGCTTAGGGACTAGCGGGGGGTCTAGCACAGATACGCAGTATTTT. Full variable domain (remainder filled in from reference TRBV7-9 and TRBJ2-3): DTGVSQNPRHKITKRGQNVTFRCDPISEHNRLYWYRQTLGQGPEFLTYFQNEAQLEKSRLLSDRFSAERPKGSFSTLEIQRTEQGDSAMYLCASSLGTSGGSSTDTQYFGPGTRLTVL.

V gene TRBV18 combines with J gene TRBJ1-5, with 7 bases that match TRBD1. The V segment lost 2 bases and the J segment 1 base; nucleotides outside the gene matches: 5. Germline CDR1 reads KGHSH; CDR2 reads LQKENI. The CDR3 runs to 16 residues. The CDR3 nucleotides are TGTGCCAGCTCACCAAATGCCAGGGGGAGCAATCAGCCCCAGCATTTT. As protein: CASSPNARGSNQPQHF. Complete variable domain (other parts from reference TRBV18 and TRBJ1-5): NAGVMQNPRHLVRRRGQEARLRCSPMKGHSHVYWYRQLPEEGLKFMVYLQKENIIDESGMPKERFSAEFPKEGPSILRIQQVVRGDSAAYFCASSPNARGSNQPQHFGDGTRLSIL.

The gene calls are TRBV5-8 and TRBJ1-5; D is ambiguous. Germline loops: CDR1 SGHTS, CDR2 YDEGEE. The CDR3 loop spans 14 amino acids. V lost 2 bases and J lost 4, with 10 bases in between. The CDR3 DNA is TGTGCCAGCAGCTTTTATGACGGAAATCAGCCCCAGCATTTT. It is translated as CASSFYDGNQPQHF. The whole variable domain, filled in from reference TRBV5-8 and TRBJ1-5, reads EAGVTQSPTHLIKTRGQQATLRCSPISGHTSVYWYQQALGLGLQFLLWYDEGEERNRGNFPPRFSGRQFPNYSSELNVNALELEDSALYLCASSFYDGNQPQHFGDGTRLSIL.

V is TRBV5-4 and J is TRBJ1-1, with 8 nucleotides matching TRBD1. In germline, CDR1 is SGHNT, CDR2 YYREEE (reference sequence). This CDR3 comprises 15 residues. The V gene end was trimmed by 4 bases and the J gene end by 0 bases; junction bases not matched to a gene: 5. CDR3 sequence reads: CASSVDRALNTEAFF. The CDR3 nucleotides are TGTGCCAGCAGCGTGGACAGGGCCCTGAACACTGAAGCTTTCTTT. The entire variable domain, with the rest obtained from reference TRBV5-4 and TRBJ1-1, is as follows: ETGVTQSPTHLIKTRGQQVTLRCSSQSGHNTVSWYQQALGQGPQFIFQYYREEENGRGNFPPRFSGLQFPNYSSELNVNALELDDSALYLCASSVDRALNTEAFFGQGTRLTVV.

V is TRBV11-3 and J is TRBJ1-1; 7 nucleotides align to TRBD1. The length of the CDR3 is 15 residues. Per germline, CDR1 SGHNT and CDR2 YENEEA. With V trimmed by 1 base and J by 0 bases, 2 bases remained unmatched. CDR3: CASSLAGQVNTEAFF. The CDR3 DNA reads TGTGCCAGCAGCTTAGCTGGACAGGTGAACACTGAAGCTTTCTTT.

The V call is TRBV15, the J call TRBJ2-1; D gene unclear. This CDR3 is built from 14 residues. Germline CDR1 and CDR2: LNHNV and YYDKDF (reference sequence). The V and J ends lost 1 base and 4 bases respectively, with 8 bases between them. CDR3 DNA sequence: TGTGCCACCAGCAGAGGGCAGGAGTACAATGAGCAGTTCTTC. This sequence encodes CATSRGQEYNEQFF.

A single count supports this clone. The rearrangement joins TRBV18 to TRBJ1-2; D is undetermined. This CDR3 is built from 13 residues. Germline CDR1 is KGHSH and CDR2 is LQKENI. V was pared by 3 bases and J by 3 bases, with 8 bases between. Here the CDR3 DNA reads TGTGCCAGCTCACCGTCCTTCGACTATGGCTACACCTTC. Its protein product is CASSPSFDYGYTF.

This chain connects TRBV2 to TRBJ1-6; 9 bases agree with TRBD1. The J segment lost 10 bases and the V segment lost 5 bases, leaving 6 bases of the junction unmatched. The CDR3 has 14 residues. Per the germline V gene, CDR1 is SNHLY and CDR2 is FYNNEI. The CDR3 nucleotides are TGTGCCAGCAGTAGGGACAGGGAAGAATCACCCCTCCACTTT. It yields the protein CASSRDREESPLHF.

The chain uses TRBV5-1 and TRBJ2-1; 8 bases map to TRBD2. The CDR3 sequence is 15 residues long. V trimming: 3 bases; J trimming: 2 bases; junction bases outside the gene matches: 4. Germline values: CDR1 SGHRS, CDR2 YFSETQ. The CDR3 region is CASSSERGTYNEQFF. The DNA of the CDR3 is TGCGCCAGCAGCTCCGAGCGGGGGACCTACAATGAGCAGTTCTTC.

This sequence joins TRBV5-1 and TRBJ1-2; 7 positions match TRBD1. V lost 1 base, J lost 4 bases, and 7 bases stayed unmatched. CDR3 length: 15 amino acids. CDR1 is SGHRS, CDR2 YFSETQ, per germline. CDR3 DNA sequence: TGCGCCAGCAGCTTGTATTCACAGGGGCTCTATGGCTACACCTTC. Its protein product is CASSLYSQGLYGYTF.

This chain uses TRBV7-9 with TRBJ1-5; TRBD1 matches at 8 bases. Germline CDR1 SEHNR, CDR2 FQNEAQ (reference sequence). Losses at the gene ends were 3 bases for V and 0 bases for J; bases not matched to a gene: 4. CDR3 length: 16 amino acids. The CDR3 DNA sequence: TGTGCCAGCAGCTTCGGTGGGACAGGTAGCAATCAGCCCCAGCATTTT. This encodes CASSFGGTGSNQPQHF.